The 7 T cell receptor beta chains given below trace back to one sample, sequenced in a study of response to subunit inactivated influenza vaccine. TCRdb redid the calling of the RT-PCR reads with MiXCR, one entry per CDR3 protein. This sample has about 570,000 distinct CDR3 sequences, with around 11% found just once. These data also formed part of another study, on T cells expressing NK-cell markers. That study reports: Making the TCR beta cDNA relied on 5'RACE template switching with UMIs.

Sequencing used PBMCs from blood, obtained on the day of vaccination. These receptors all come from a man aged 50-59 years who received an inactivated influenza vaccine.

In its sample, this clonotype was seen a few times. The gene calls are TRBV29-1 and TRBJ2-3, with 13 bases identical to TRBD2. This CDR3 has 14 amino acids. J gave up 7 bases and V 4 bases, and 5 bases lay outside the gene matches. CDR1 is SQVTM and CDR2 is ANQGSEA in the germline V gene. The CDR3 DNA reads as TGCAGCGTTGGAGGACTAGCGGGGGCATATACGCAGTATTTT. It codes for CSVGGLAGAYTQYF.

This clonotype has more than one count but fewer than ten. The chain uses TRBV12-3 or TRBV12-4 and TRBJ2-7; 7 bases align to TRBD1. The CDR3 contains 13 residues. The J segment lost 6 bases and the V segment lost 6 bases, leaving 8 bases of the junction unmatched. CDR3: CASSPDRWSEQYF. The CDR3 DNA reads as TGTGCCAGCAGCCCGGACAGGTGGAGCGAGCAGTACTTC.

V gene TRBV7-2 combines with J gene TRBJ2-7; 7 bases match TRBD1. The V gene's germline CDR1 is SGHTA and CDR2 FQGNSA. V gave up 2 bases and J gave up 0 bases; unmatched junction bases: 4. The CDR3 is 15 amino acids. The CDR3 spells CASSLPGQSSYEQYF. The CDR3, as DNA: TGTGCCAGCAGCTTACCGGGACAGAGCTCCTACGAGCAGTACTTC.

This clonotype showed up just a few times. This chain links TRBV28 with TRBJ2-1; TRBD2 matches 10 bases. From germline, CDR1 is MDHEN and CDR2 SYDVKM. The CDR3 consists of 16 residues. Germline trimming cut 5 bases from V and 4 bases from J; bases unmatched to any gene: 8. CDR3 bases: TGTGCCAGCAGTGGAGGAGCGGGGGGGCGATACAATGAGCAGTTCTTC. Amino acid sequence: CASSGGAGGRYNEQFF.

This clonotype has just a few counts. The rearrangement joins TRBV20-1 to TRBJ2-3, with D perhaps TRBD2 (6 bases). Germline V gives CDR1 DFQATT, CDR2 SNEGSKA (reference sequence). The CDR3 spans 13 residues. V dropped 3 bases and J dropped 4 bases, with 11 bases sitting between them. CDR3 DNA sequence: TGCAGTGCTAGGCGGGATCACCCAGATACGCAGTATTTT. Translation: CSARRDHPDTQYF.

This chain joins TRBV9 and TRBJ2-5; 10 bases map to TRBD2. V lost 4 bases, J lost 1 base, and 7 bases stayed unmatched. The CDR3 runs 16 residues. The germline V gene has CDR1 SGDLS and CDR2 YYNGEE. This CDR3 is CASSPTSGVPQETQYF. CDR3 in DNA: TGTGCCAGCAGCCCCACTAGCGGGGTACCCCAAGAGACCCAGTACTTC. Together with reference TRBV9 and TRBJ2-5, the CDR3 gives the full variable domain: DSGVTQTPKHLITATGQRVTLRCSPRSGDLSVYWYQQSLDQGLQFLIQYYNGEERAKGNILERFSAQQFPDLHSELNLSSLELGDSALYFCASSPTSGVPQETQYFGPGTRLLVL.

On this clonotype itself: Relative to the germline gene, one junction end is altered; a read error may explain this. The chain combines TRBV4-2 with TRBJ1-4; D is uncertain. The CDR3 sequence is 12 residues long. In germline, CDR1 is LGHNA, CDR2 YNFKEQ. The CDR3 nucleotides are TGTGCCAGCAGCCAAGAGTTTGGGGATCATCTCTTT. Protein sequence: CASSQEFGDHLF.